One TCR beta chain is described in this entry. This sample is drawn from a study of T cells in localized non-small cell lung cancer. Per the germline V gene, CDR1 is SNHLY and CDR2 is FYNNEI. The CDR3 extends over 14 amino acids. V dropped 4 bases and J dropped 3; count of bases not matched to a gene: 6. Only in-frame clones appear in the TCRdb table, and some are missing; sequencing was by immunoSEQ multiplex PCR. Among 13,000 or so clones listed, 85% to 90% were seen once. The sequence was collected from a male donor aged 60 or older with stage III lung adenocarcinoma. The starting material was peripheral blood, obtained before any cancer treatment. The chain employs TRBV2 and TRBJ2-7; 7 bases agree with TRBD1. CDR3: CASSVVDRSYEQYF. The CDR3 bases are TGTGCCAGCAGTGTGGTGGACAGGAGCTACGAGCAGTACTTC.